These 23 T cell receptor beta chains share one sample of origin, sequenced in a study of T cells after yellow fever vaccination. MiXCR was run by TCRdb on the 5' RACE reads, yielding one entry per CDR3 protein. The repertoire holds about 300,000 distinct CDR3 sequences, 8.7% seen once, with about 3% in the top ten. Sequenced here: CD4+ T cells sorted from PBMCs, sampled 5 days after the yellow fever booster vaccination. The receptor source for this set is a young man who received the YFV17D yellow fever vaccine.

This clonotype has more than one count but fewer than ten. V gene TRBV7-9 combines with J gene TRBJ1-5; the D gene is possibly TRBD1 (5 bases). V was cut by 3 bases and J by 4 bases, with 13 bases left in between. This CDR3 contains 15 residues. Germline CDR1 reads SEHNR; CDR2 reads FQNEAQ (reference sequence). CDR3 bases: TGTGCCAGCAGCTTCGACAACGAGGGGAATCAGCCCCAGCATTTT. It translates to CASSFDNEGNQPQHF. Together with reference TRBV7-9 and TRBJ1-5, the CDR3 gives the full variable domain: DTGVSQNPRHKITKRGQNVTFRCDPISEHNRLYWYRQTLGQGPEFLTYFQNEAQLEKSRLLSDRFSAERPKGSFSTLEIQRTEQGDSAMYLCASSFDNEGNQPQHFGDGTRLSIL.

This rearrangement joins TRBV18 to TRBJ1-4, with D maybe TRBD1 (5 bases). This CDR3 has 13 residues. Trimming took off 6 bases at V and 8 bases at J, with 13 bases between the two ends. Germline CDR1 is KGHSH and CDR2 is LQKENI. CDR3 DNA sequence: TGTGCCAGCTCTCGGGACGCCGCAGAAAAACTGTTTTTT. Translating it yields CASSRDAAEKLFF.

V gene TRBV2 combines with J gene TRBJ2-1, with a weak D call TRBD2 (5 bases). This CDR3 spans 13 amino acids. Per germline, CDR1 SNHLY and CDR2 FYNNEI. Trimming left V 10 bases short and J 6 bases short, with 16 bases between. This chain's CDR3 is CAIHGRLRNEQFF. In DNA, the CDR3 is TGTGCCATCCATGGGAGACTGCGCAATGAGCAGTTCTTC.

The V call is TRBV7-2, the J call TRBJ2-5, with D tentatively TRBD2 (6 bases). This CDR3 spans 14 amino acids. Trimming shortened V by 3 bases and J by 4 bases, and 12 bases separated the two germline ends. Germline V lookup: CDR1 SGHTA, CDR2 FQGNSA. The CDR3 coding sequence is TGTGCCAGCAGCTTCCAAGCGGGTGGAGAGACCCAGTACTTC. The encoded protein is CASSFQAGGETQYF.

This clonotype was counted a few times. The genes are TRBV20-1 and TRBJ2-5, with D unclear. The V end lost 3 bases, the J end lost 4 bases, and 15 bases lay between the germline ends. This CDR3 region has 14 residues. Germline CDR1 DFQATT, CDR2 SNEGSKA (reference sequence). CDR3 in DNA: TGCAGTGCTAGCGTCGGTATGGTGGGAGAGACCCAGTACTTC. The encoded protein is CSASVGMVGETQYF.

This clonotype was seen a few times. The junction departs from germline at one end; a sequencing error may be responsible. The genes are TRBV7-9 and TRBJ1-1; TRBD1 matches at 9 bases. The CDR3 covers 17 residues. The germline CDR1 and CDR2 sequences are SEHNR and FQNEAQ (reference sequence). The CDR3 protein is CASSLVVLGTGNAEAFF. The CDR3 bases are TGTGCCAGCAGCTTAGTAGTGTTGGGGACAGGGAACGCTGAAGCTTTCTTT.

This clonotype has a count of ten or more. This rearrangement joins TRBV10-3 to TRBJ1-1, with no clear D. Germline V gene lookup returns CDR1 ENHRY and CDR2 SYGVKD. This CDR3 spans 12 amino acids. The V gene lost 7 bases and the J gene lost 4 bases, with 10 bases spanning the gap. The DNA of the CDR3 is TGTGCCATCAAAAGCCTCACCACTGAAGCTTTCTTT. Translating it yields CAIKSLTTEAFF.

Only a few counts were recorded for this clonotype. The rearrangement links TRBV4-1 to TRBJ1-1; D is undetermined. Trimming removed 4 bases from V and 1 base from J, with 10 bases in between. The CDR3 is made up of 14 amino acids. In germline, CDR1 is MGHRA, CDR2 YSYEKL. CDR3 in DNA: TGCGCCAGCAGCCTTCTGCACGCGAACACTGAAGCTTTCTTT. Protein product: CASSLLHANTEAFF.

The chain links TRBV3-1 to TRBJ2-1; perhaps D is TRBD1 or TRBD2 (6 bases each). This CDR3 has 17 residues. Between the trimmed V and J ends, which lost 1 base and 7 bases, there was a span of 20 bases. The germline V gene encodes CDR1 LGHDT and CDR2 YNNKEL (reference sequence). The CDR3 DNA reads TGTGCCAGCAGCCAAGGCTGGGGGGCCGGCTGGATGAATGAGCAGTTCTTC. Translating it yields CASSQGWGAGWMNEQFF.

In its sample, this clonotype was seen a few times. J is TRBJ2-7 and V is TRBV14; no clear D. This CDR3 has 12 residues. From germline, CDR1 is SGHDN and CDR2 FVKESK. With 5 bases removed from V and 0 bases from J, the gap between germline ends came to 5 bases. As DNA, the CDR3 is TGTGCCAGCAGCGCAAGCTCCTACGAGCAGTACGTC. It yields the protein CASSASSYEQYV.

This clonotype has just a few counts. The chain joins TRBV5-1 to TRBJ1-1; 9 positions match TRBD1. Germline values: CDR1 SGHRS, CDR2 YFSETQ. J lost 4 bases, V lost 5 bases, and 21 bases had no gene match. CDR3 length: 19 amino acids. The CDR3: CASRSSGTGMLGLATEAFF. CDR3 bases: TGCGCCAGCAGATCGTCCGGGACAGGGATGTTGGGTTTGGCCACTGAAGCTTTCTTT.

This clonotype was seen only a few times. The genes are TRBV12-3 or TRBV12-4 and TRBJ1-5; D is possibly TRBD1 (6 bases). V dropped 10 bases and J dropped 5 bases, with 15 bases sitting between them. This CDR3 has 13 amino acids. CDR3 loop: CAISQGLDQPQHF. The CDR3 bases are TGTGCCATCTCACAGGGATTGGATCAGCCCCAGCATTTT.

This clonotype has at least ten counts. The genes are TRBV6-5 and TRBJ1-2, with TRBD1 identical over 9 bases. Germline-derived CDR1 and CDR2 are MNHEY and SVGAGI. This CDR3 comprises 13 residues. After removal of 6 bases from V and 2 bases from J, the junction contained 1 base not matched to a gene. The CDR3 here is CASRGQGNYGYTF. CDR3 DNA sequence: TGTGCCAGCAGGGGACAGGGAAACTATGGCTACACCTTC.

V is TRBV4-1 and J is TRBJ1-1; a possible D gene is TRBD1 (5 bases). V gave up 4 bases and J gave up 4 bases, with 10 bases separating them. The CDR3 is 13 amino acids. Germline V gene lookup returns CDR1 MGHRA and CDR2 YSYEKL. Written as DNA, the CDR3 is TGCGCCAGCAGCCCCCGGGACGGCACTGAAGCTTTCTTT. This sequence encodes CASSPRDGTEAFF.

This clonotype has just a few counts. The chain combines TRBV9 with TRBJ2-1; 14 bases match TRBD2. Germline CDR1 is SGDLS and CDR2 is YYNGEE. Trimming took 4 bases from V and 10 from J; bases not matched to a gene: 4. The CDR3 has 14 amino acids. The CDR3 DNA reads TGTGCCAGCAGCAGACTAGCGGGGGGGCGCGAGCAGTTCTTC. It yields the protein CASSRLAGGREQFF.

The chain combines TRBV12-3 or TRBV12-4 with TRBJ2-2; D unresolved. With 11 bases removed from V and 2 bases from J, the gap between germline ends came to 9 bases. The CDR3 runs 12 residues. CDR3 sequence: CAGRFNTGELFF. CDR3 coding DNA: TGTGCCGGACGGTTTAACACCGGGGAGCTGTTTTTT.

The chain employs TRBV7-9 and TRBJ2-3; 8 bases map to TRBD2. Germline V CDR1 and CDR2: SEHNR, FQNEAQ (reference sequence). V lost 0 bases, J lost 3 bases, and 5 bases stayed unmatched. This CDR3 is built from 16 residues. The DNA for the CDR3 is TGTGCCAGCAGCTTAGCCCCCAGCGGGGGTACAGATACGCAGTATTTT. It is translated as CASSLAPSGGTDTQYF.

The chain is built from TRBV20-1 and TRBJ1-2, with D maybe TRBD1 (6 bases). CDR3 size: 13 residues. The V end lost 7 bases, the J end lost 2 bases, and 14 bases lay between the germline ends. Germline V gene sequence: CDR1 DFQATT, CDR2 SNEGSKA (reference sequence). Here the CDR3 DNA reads TGCAGTGTTAACAGGGAGGAAAACTATGGCTACACCTTC. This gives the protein CSVNREENYGYTF.

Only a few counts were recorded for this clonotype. CDR3 in DNA: TGCGCCAGCAGCCAAGATCCAAACCCCCGGACCGGGGAGCTGTTTTTT. This translates into CASSQDPNPRTGELFF. The V call is TRBV4-3, the J call TRBJ2-2; D is unresolved. V was clipped by 0 bases and J by 5 bases, with 13 bases between them. This CDR3 is 16 amino acids long. The V gene's germline CDR1 is LGHNA and CDR2 YSLEER.

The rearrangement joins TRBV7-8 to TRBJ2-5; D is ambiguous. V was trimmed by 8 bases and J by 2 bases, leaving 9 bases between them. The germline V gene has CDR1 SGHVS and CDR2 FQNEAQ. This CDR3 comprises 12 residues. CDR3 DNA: TGTGCCAGCTCTCGCCTTCAAGAGACCCAGTACTTC. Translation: CASSRLQETQYF.

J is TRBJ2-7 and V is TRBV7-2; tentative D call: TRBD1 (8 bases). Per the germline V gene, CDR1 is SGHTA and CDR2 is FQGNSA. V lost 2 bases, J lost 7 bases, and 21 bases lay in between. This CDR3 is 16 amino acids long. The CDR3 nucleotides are TGTGCCAGCAGCTTAAAGGGAGGGACAGGAGGAAGGGAGCAGTACTTC. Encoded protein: CASSLKGGTGGREQYF. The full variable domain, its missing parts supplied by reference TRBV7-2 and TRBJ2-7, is GAGVSQSPSNKVTEKGKDVELRCDPISGHTALYWYRQSLGQGLEFLIYFQGNSAPDKSGLPSDRFSAERTGGSVSTLTIQRTQQEDSAVYLCASSLKGGTGGREQYFGPGTRLTVT.

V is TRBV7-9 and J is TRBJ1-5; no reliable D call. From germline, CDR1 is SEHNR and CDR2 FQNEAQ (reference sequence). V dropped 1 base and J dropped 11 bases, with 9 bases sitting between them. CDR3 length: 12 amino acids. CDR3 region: CASSLDHLAQHF. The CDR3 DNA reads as TGTGCCAGCAGCTTAGATCATTTGGCCCAGCATTTT.

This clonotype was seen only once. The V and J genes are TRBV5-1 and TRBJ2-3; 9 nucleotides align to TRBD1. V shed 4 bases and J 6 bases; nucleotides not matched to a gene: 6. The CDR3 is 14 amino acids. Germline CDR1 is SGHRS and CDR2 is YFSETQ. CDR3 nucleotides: TGCGCCAGCAGCGGAAACAGGGGGCAGGATACGCAGTATTTT. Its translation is CASSGNRGQDTQYF.